Following are 31 T cell receptor beta chains from one sample sequenced in a study of blood T cell repertoires in COVID-19. The protocol was immunoSEQ multiplex PCR, while the TCRdb copy is restricted to in-frame clones and leaves out a portion. The sample holds some 80,000 clones; approximately 80% are singletons and the top ten take approximately 33%. The sequencing input was peripheral blood. All receptors come from a woman aged 70-85 years with acute or convalescent COVID-19.

The V gene is TRBV5-4, the J gene TRBJ1-2, with TRBD1 matching over 10 bases. The CDR3 contains 13 residues. V lost 4 bases, J lost 6 bases, and 3 bases stayed unmatched. Germline V gene sequence: CDR1 SGHNT, CDR2 YYREEE (reference sequence). CDR3 sequence: CASSPDRGDGYTF. CDR3 coding DNA: TGTGCCAGCAGCCCGGACAGGGGGGATGGCTACACCTTC.

V is TRBV6-1 and J is TRBJ2-7, with a tentative D call TRBD2 (6 bases). V lost 2 bases and J 0 bases, leaving 14 bases between the germline ends. The germline V gene encodes CDR1 MNHNS and CDR2 SASEGT. The CDR3 spans 16 residues. The CDR3: CASSEYGGKRSYEQYF. In DNA, the CDR3 is TGTGCCAGCAGTGAATACGGAGGGAAACGCTCCTACGAGCAGTACTTC.

This chain connects TRBV4-1 to TRBJ2-1, with TRBD2 as a possible D gene (5 bases). V dropped 2 bases and J dropped 3 bases, with 11 bases sitting between them. Germline V gene lookup returns CDR1 MGHRA and CDR2 YSYEKL. This CDR3 is built from 15 residues. The CDR3 DNA reads as TGCGCCAGCAGCCAACGGGCTAGCCACTACAATGAGCAGTTCTTC. It translates to CASSQRASHYNEQFF.

The chain carries TRBV6-5 and TRBJ2-1, with 9 bases lining up with TRBD1. Unmatched junction bases numbered 5, after V lost 0 bases and J lost 8 bases. Per germline, CDR1 MNHEY and CDR2 SVGAGI. This CDR3 spans 15 amino acids. As DNA, the CDR3 is TGTGCCAGCAGTTACTCGGGGACAGGGTGGGATGAGCAGTTCTTC. It translates to CASSYSGTGWDEQFF.

V and J are TRBV10-3 and TRBJ2-1, with 11 bases that match TRBD2. J gave up 9 bases and V 2 bases, and 9 bases lay outside the gene matches. Germline V gene data show CDR1 as ENHRY and CDR2 as SYGVKD. The CDR3 contains 16 residues. The CDR3 here is CAISEELAGAGLEQFF. The CDR3 nucleotides are TGTGCCATCAGTGAGGAACTAGCGGGAGCCGGGCTTGAGCAGTTCTTC.

J is TRBJ2-7 and V is TRBV5-1, with 10 bases lining up with TRBD2. CDR3 length equals 16 residues. Per the germline V gene, CDR1 is SGHRS and CDR2 is YFSETQ. J lost 1 base, V lost 1 base, and 5 bases had no gene match. The CDR3 is CASSLRSGRDSYEQYF. Here the CDR3 DNA reads TGCGCCAGCAGCTTGAGGAGCGGGAGGGATTCCTACGAGCAGTACTTC. The variable domain in full, with the rest retrieved from reference TRBV5-1 and TRBJ2-7, is KAGVTQTPRYLIKTRGQQVTLSCSPISGHRSVSWYQQTPGQGLQFLFEYFSETQRNKGNFPGRFSGRQFSNSRSEMNVSTLELGDSALYLCASSLRSGRDSYEQYFGPGTRLTVT.

The chain employs TRBV5-6 and TRBJ2-1; perhaps TRBD2 as D (5 bases). V was clipped by 1 base and J by 4 bases, with 18 bases between them. Germline values: CDR1 SGHDT, CDR2 YYEEEE. This CDR3 is built from 17 residues. CDR3 protein: CASSLRAGPGGYNEQFF. The CDR3 DNA reads as TGTGCCAGCAGCTTGAGGGCAGGACCCGGCGGGTACAATGAGCAGTTCTTC. Full variable domain (missing parts from reference TRBV5-6 and TRBJ2-1): DAGVTQSPTHLIKTRGQQVTLRCSPKSGHDTVSWYQQALGQGPQFIFQYYEEEERQRGNFPDRFSGHQFPNYSSELNVNALLLGDSALYLCASSLRAGPGGYNEQFFGPGTRLTVL.

The V gene is TRBV7-2, the J gene TRBJ2-3, with D possibly TRBD1 on 7 matching bases. The germline CDR1 and CDR2 sequences are SGHTA and FQGNSA. The CDR3 is 14 residues long. The germline V and J ends were trimmed by 5 bases and 6 bases, with 15 bases remaining between them. The CDR3 DNA reads TGTGCCAGCAGCCATTCGGCAGGGGGGGATACGCAGTATTTT. Translated: CASSHSAGGDTQYF. Filled out from reference TRBV7-2 and TRBJ2-3, the complete variable domain reads GAGVSQSPSNKVTEKGKDVELRCDPISGHTALYWYRQSLGQGLEFLIYFQGNSAPDKSGLPSDRFSAERTGGSVSTLTIQRTQQEDSAVYLCASSHSAGGDTQYFGPGTRLTVL.

About this clone: A read error may produce the germline difference seen at one junction end. The V call is TRBV5-6, the J call TRBJ1-2, with D hard to call. Looked up from germline, CDR1 is SGHDT and CDR2 is YYEEEE. CDR3 length: 14 residues. In DNA form, the CDR3 reads TGTGCCAGCAGTTTGGCGGGGAATAGAGGTGGCTACACCTTC. Encoded protein: CASSLAGNRGGYTF. Full variable domain (missing parts from reference TRBV5-6 and TRBJ1-2): DAGVTQSPTHLIKTRGQQVTLRCSPKSGHDTVSWYQQALGQGPQFIFQYYEEEERQRGNFPDRFSGHQFPNYSSELNVNALLLGDSALYLCASSLAGNRGGYTFGSGTRLTVV.

The V and J genes are TRBV19 and TRBJ1-1; D is unclear. The CDR3 has 14 amino acids. Germline V gives CDR1 LNHDA, CDR2 SQIVND (reference sequence). V was cut by 4 bases and J by 1 base, with 10 bases left in between. The CDR3 coding sequence is TGTGCCAGTAGTAACCCTATTCCGAACACTGAAGCTTTCTTT. Its translation: CASSNPIPNTEAFF.

This clone has a single count. The chain has TRBV2 and TRBJ1-4; D may be TRBD1 (6 bases). The CDR3 sequence is 14 residues long. The V end was cut by 6 bases, the J end by 5 bases, with 13 bases between. Germline CDR1 reads SNHLY; CDR2 reads FYNNEI. The DNA of the CDR3 is TGTGCCAGCAGATCCAGGACAGAGAATGAAAAACTGTTTTTT. It is translated as CASRSRTENEKLFF.

The V call is TRBV5-4, the J call TRBJ1-1; perhaps TRBD1 as D (5 bases). Trimming cost V 2 bases and J 5 bases, with 7 bases left between them. The germline V gene encodes CDR1 SGHNT and CDR2 YYREEE (reference sequence). The CDR3 is 12 amino acids. The CDR3 reads CASSLRGTEAFF. In DNA, the CDR3 is TGTGCCAGCAGCTTAAGGGGTACTGAAGCTTTCTTT.

The J gene is TRBJ2-7, the V gene TRBV7-2; D is undetermined. The V end lost 1 base, the J end lost 6 bases, and 10 bases lay between the germline ends. This CDR3 has 13 amino acids. Germline values: CDR1 SGHTA, CDR2 FQGNSA. The CDR3 protein is CASSLVPYTEQYF. In DNA form, the CDR3 reads TGTGCCAGCAGCTTAGTGCCGTACACCGAGCAGTACTTC.

The rearrangement joins TRBV30 to TRBJ2-5; D is unresolved. The CDR3 runs to 11 residues. V was trimmed by 4 bases and J by 1 base, leaving 4 bases between them. Germline CDR1 GTSNPN, CDR2 SVGIG (reference sequence). The CDR3 DNA reads TGTGCCTGGAAGAGCCAAGAGACCCAGTACTTC. It specifies CAWKSQETQYF.

The chain employs TRBV9 and TRBJ2-1; the match to TRBD2 covers 8 bases. This CDR3 is 14 amino acids long. Germline V gives CDR1 SGDLS, CDR2 YYNGEE. The V and J ends lost 0 bases and 12 bases, in that order; junction bases with no gene match: 8. CDR3 nucleotide sequence: TGTGCCAGCAGCGTAGATATTACGGGACTAGGGCAGTTCTTC. Residues: CASSVDITGLGQFF.

The V and J genes are TRBV10-2 and TRBJ1-5; TRBD1 might be the D (5 bases). The length of the CDR3 is 15 residues. V shed 4 bases and J shed 4 bases, with 14 bases lying between them. Germline loops: CDR1 WSHSY, CDR2 SAAADI. Here the CDR3 reads CASSVGASGNQPQHF. In DNA, the CDR3 is TGCGCCAGCAGTGTAGGCGCATCAGGGAATCAGCCCCAGCATTTT.

The V gene is TRBV7-9, the J gene TRBJ2-7; D unresolved. The CDR3 covers 12 residues. V was shortened by 2 bases and J by 5 bases, with 7 bases between the two germline ends. CDR1 and CDR2 (germline): SEHNR, FQNEAQ (reference sequence). The CDR3 spells CASSLTVDEQYF. CDR3 in DNA: TGTGCCAGCAGCTTAACGGTTGACGAGCAGTACTTC. Full variable domain (rest looked up from reference TRBV7-9 and TRBJ2-7): DTGVSQNPRHKITKRGQNVTFRCDPISEHNRLYWYRQTLGQGPEFLTYFQNEAQLEKSRLLSDRFSAERPKGSFSTLEIQRTEQGDSAMYLCASSLTVDEQYFGPGTRLTVT.

CDR3 loop: CSVVRDAGVQETQYF. CDR3 nucleotide sequence: TGCAGCGTTGTGCGGGACGCGGGGGTCCAAGAGACCCAGTACTTC. The chain has TRBV29-1 and TRBJ2-5, with 7 nucleotides matching TRBD2. This CDR3 region has 15 residues. Per the germline V gene, CDR1 is SQVTM and CDR2 is ANQGSEA. With V trimmed by 4 bases and J by 1 base, 9 bases remained unmatched.

The V call is TRBV2, the J call TRBJ2-1; D is unresolved. The CDR3 length is 14 residues. Trimming took 6 bases from V and 0 from J, leaving 9 bases between them. Germline loops: CDR1 SNHLY, CDR2 FYNNEI. The CDR3 protein is CASSLDTSYNEQFF. In nucleotides, the CDR3 is TGTGCCAGCAGCCTTGACACCTCCTACAATGAGCAGTTCTTC.

A remark on this clone: The junction does not match germline at one end; this may be a read error. This chain uses TRBV29-1 with TRBJ1-2; TRBD1 matches 7 bases. CDR1 and CDR2 (germline): SQVTM, ANQGSEA. The CDR3 has 11 residues. CDR3 in amino acids: CSVEGYRDRHF. In DNA, the CDR3 is TGCAGCGTTGAAGGTTACCGGGACAGACACTTC.

V gene TRBV5-1 combines with J gene TRBJ1-2, with 7 bases that match TRBD1. The CDR3 is 14 residues long. Germline CDR1 SGHRS, CDR2 YFSETQ. Trimming removed 5 bases from V and 7 bases from J; junction bases left unmatched: 11. CDR3: CASSFDRVPGGYTF. The CDR3 DNA sequence: TGCGCCAGCAGTTTCGACAGGGTCCCCGGTGGCTACACCTTC.

This clone was picked up one time. The rearrangement uses TRBV5-4 and TRBJ2-2; 7 bases agree with TRBD2. V gave up 0 bases and J gave up 9 bases; unmatched junction bases: 5. This CDR3 region has 14 residues. Germline loops: CDR1 SGHNT, CDR2 YYREEE (reference sequence). CDR3 nucleotides: TGTGCCAGCAGCTTGGCCGGGACTAACCGGGAGCTGTTTTTT. It encodes CASSLAGTNRELFF.

The chain uses TRBV11-2 and TRBJ2-2; 10 nucleotides align to TRBD2. The CDR3 loop spans 15 amino acids. With V trimmed by 2 bases and J by 6 bases, 3 bases remained unmatched. CDR1 and CDR2 from the germline V gene are SGHAT and FQNNGV. In nucleotides, the CDR3 is TGTGCCAGCAGCTTACTAGCGGGAGTCGCCGGGGAGCTGTTTTTT. Protein: CASSLLAGVAGELFF.

The V and J genes are TRBV30 and TRBJ1-4, with 7 bases matching TRBD1. CDR3 size: 15 residues. Per the germline V gene, CDR1 is GTSNPN and CDR2 is SVGIG (reference sequence). V dropped 1 base and J dropped 4; count of bases not matched to a gene: 6. The CDR3 nucleotides are TGTGCCTGGAGTGAAGGACAGGCGAATAATGAAAAACTGTTTTTT. Protein product: CAWSEGQANNEKLFF.

V usage is TRBV5-6 and J usage is TRBJ2-1; 8 bases line up with TRBD1. CDR1 and CDR2 from the germline V gene are SGHDT and YYEEEE. The CDR3 extends over 13 amino acids. V was clipped by 4 bases and J by 14 bases; unmatched bases: 11. Written as DNA, the CDR3 is TGTGCCAGCAGCCTAGAGATCAGGGGGCAAAAGTTCTTC. Its translation is CASSLEIRGQKFF. Full variable domain (missing parts from reference TRBV5-6 and TRBJ2-1): DAGVTQSPTHLIKTRGQQVTLRCSPKSGHDTVSWYQQALGQGPQFIFQYYEEEERQRGNFPDRFSGHQFPNYSSELNVNALLLGDSALYLCASSLEIRGQKFFGPGTRLTVL.

Turning to this clone: One junction end disagrees with the germline gene, perhaps due to a read error. The rearrangement uses TRBV7-9 and TRBJ2-5; D unresolved. CDR3 length: 12 amino acids. In germline, CDR1 is SEHNR, CDR2 FQNEAQ (reference sequence). The DNA for the CDR3 is TGCGCCTCACGCGGCAACCAAGAGACCCAGTACTTC. Protein sequence: CASRGNQETQYF.

The chain has TRBV30 and TRBJ1-3, with TRBD1 as a possible D gene (6 bases). The CDR3 covers 13 residues. V was cut by 4 bases and J by 0 bases, with 7 bases left in between. In germline, CDR1 is GTSNPN, CDR2 SVGIG (reference sequence). The CDR3 loop reads CAWNRDSGNTIYF. The DNA for the CDR3 is TGTGCCTGGAACAGGGACTCTGGAAACACCATATATTTT. Drawing the rest from reference TRBV30 and TRBJ1-3, the complete variable domain is SQTIHQWPATLVQPVGSPLSLECTVEGTSNPNLYWYRQAAGRGLQLLFYSVGIGQISSEVPQNLSASRPQDRQFILSSKKLLLSDSGFYLCAWNRDSGNTIYFGEGSWLTVV.

The chain has TRBV7-8 and TRBJ2-7, with D hard to call. This CDR3 has 12 residues. Germline V gives CDR1 SGHVS, CDR2 FQNEAQ. V was trimmed by 5 bases and J by 9 bases, leaving 14 bases between them. Here the CDR3 DNA reads TGTGCCAGCAGCCCCGATAACGGGTGGCAGTACTTC. Translated: CASSPDNGWQYF.

This rearrangement joins TRBV2 to TRBJ2-7, with 10 bases fitting TRBD2. The CDR3 runs 15 residues. Germline assignment: CDR1 SNHLY and CDR2 FYNNEI. The V gene end was trimmed by 5 bases and the J gene end by 5 bases; junction bases not matched to a gene: 9. The CDR3 sequence: CASSQTSGFRHEQYF. The CDR3, as DNA: TGTGCCAGCAGTCAGACTAGCGGGTTCAGACACGAGCAGTACTTC.

The chain employs TRBV11-3 and TRBJ2-7; 14 positions agree with TRBD2. The J segment lost 5 bases and the V segment lost 5 bases, leaving 8 bases of the junction unmatched. This CDR3 spans 16 amino acids. Germline-derived CDR1 and CDR2 are SGHNT and YENEEA. This CDR3 reads CASSPGLAGGGDEQYF. As DNA, the CDR3 is TGTGCCAGCAGCCCCGGACTAGCGGGAGGAGGGGACGAGCAGTACTTC.

The rearrangement uses TRBV7-8 and TRBJ1-1; D call uncertain. This CDR3 region has 15 residues. Trimming stripped 5 bases from V and 5 bases from J, with 18 bases between. Germline loops: CDR1 SGHVS, CDR2 FQNEAQ. The CDR3 loop is CASSPRSGSATEAFF. CDR3 bases: TGTGCCAGCAGCCCCCGGAGTGGGTCAGCAACTGAAGCTTTCTTT. The entire variable domain, with the rest obtained from reference TRBV7-8 and TRBJ1-1, is as follows: GAGVSQSPRYKVAKRGQDVALRCDPISGHVSLFWYQQALGQGPEFLTYFQNEAQLDKSGLPSDRFFAERPEGSVSTLKIQRTQQEDSAVYLCASSPRSGSATEAFFGQGTRLTVV.